Below, 26 T cell receptor beta chains from the same sample are listed, as sequenced in a study of blood T cell repertoires in COVID-19. Measured with immunoSEQ multiplex PCR; TCRdb has only the in-frame clones, and not every one. The sample consists of 250,000 to 400,000 clones, under 90% of them appearing once. The sample was PBMCs or T cells enriched from blood (not recorded which). The source is a man aged 60 to 69 who had recovered from COVID-19.

The J gene is TRBJ2-7, the V gene TRBV9, with unresolved D. The germline CDR1 and CDR2 sequences are SGDLS and YYNGEE. The CDR3 has 14 amino acids. The V end was cut by 0 bases, the J end by 6 bases, with 13 bases between. The CDR3 sequence is CASSVEALGGEQYF. The CDR3 nucleotides read TGTGCCAGCAGCGTAGAAGCTCTTGGCGGCGAGCAGTACTTC.

V usage is TRBV15 and J usage is TRBJ1-2; unclear D gene. The CDR3 runs 15 residues. Germline assignment: CDR1 LNHNV and CDR2 YYDKDF (reference sequence). The V end lost 0 bases, the J end lost 2 bases, and 10 bases lay between the germline ends. DNA for the CDR3: TGTGCCACCAGCAGAGACGGCACCGGGAACTATGGCTACACCTTC. Protein sequence: CATSRDGTGNYGYTF.

This chain uses TRBV7-2 with TRBJ2-7; TRBD2 matches 9 bases. V lost 5 bases to trimming and J lost 0 bases; unmatched junction nucleotides: 8. CDR3 length: 16 amino acids. The germline gives CDR1 SGHTA, CDR2 FQGNSA. The CDR3 region has the DNA TGTGCCAGCAGCCTACTTACTAGCGGGTACTCCTACGAGCAGTACTTC. This translates into CASSLLTSGYSYEQYF.

The V call is TRBV9, the J call TRBJ1-1, with 9 bases that match TRBD1. The V gene end was trimmed by 3 bases and the J gene end by 4 bases; junction bases not matched to a gene: 10. The germline V gene encodes CDR1 SGDLS and CDR2 YYNGEE. This CDR3 spans 16 amino acids. CDR3 sequence reads: CASSARGDRVTTEAFF. The CDR3 DNA is TGTGCCAGCAGCGCCAGAGGGGACAGGGTGACCACTGAAGCTTTCTTT.

This rearrangement joins TRBV5-4 to TRBJ2-3; D is uncertain. Germline CDR1 SGHNT, CDR2 YYREEE (reference sequence). Between the trimmed V and J ends, which lost 1 base and 4 bases, there was a span of 10 bases. This CDR3 region has 14 residues. The CDR3 DNA follows: TGTGCCAGCAGCTTGAGGCAGGATCCAGATACGCAGTATTTT. Residues: CASSLRQDPDTQYF.

The chain couples TRBV11-1 to TRBJ2-3, with D hard to call. The CDR3 has 14 amino acids. The V gene lost 7 bases and the J gene lost 5 bases, with 16 bases spanning the gap. CDR1 is SGHAT and CDR2 is FQDESV in the germline V gene (reference sequence). CDR3 nucleotides: TGTGCCAGCACCAGTTCGGCCCGCGGAGATACGCAGTATTTT. Translating gives CASTSSARGDTQYF.

The chain combines TRBV5-1 with TRBJ2-3; 11 nucleotides align to TRBD2. With 4 bases clipped from V and 5 bases from J, the junction kept 9 bases outside the gene matches. This CDR3 has 16 amino acids. Germline CDR1 reads SGHRS; CDR2 reads YFSETQ. The CDR3 sequence is CASSAGLAESLDTQYF. CDR3 DNA sequence: TGCGCCAGCAGCGCGGGACTAGCGGAAAGTTTAGATACGCAGTATTTT.

The J gene is TRBJ2-5, the V gene TRBV5-1, with TRBD2 matching 13 bases. Germline V lookup: CDR1 SGHRS, CDR2 YFSETQ. The CDR3 is 15 residues long. Unmatched junction bases numbered 5, after V lost 4 bases and J lost 5 bases. Written as DNA, the CDR3 is TGCGCCAGCAGCCGGACTAGCGGGAGTGCGGAGACCCAGTACTTC. It encodes CASSRTSGSAETQYF. Full variable domain (rest looked up from reference TRBV5-1 and TRBJ2-5): KAGVTQTPRYLIKTRGQQVTLSCSPISGHRSVSWYQQTPGQGLQFLFEYFSETQRNKGNFPGRFSGRQFSNSRSEMNVSTLELGDSALYLCASSRTSGSAETQYFGPGTRLLVL.

The sample holds a few counts of this clone. The genes are TRBV28 and TRBJ2-1; TRBD2 aligns across 10 bases. The CDR3 runs 22 residues. Trimming cost V 6 bases and J 1 base; bases outside gene matches: 24. Germline lookup yields CDR1 MDHEN and CDR2 SYDVKM. CDR3: CASSPGLASEIRQLQSYNEQFF. CDR3 coding DNA: TGTGCCAGCAGCCCGGGACTAGCGAGTGAGATTAGGCAGTTACAATCCTACAATGAGCAGTTCTTC.

This clone was counted only a few times. Written as DNA, the CDR3 is TGTGCCAGCAGTTACTCGGCAGACAGGGTTAATGAAAAACTGTTTTTT. Translating gives CASSYSADRVNEKLFF. The genes are TRBV6-5 and TRBJ1-4; TRBD1 matches 7 bases. The ends lost 0 bases at V and 4 bases at J; junction bases unmatched: 5. The V gene's germline CDR1 is MNHEY and CDR2 SVGAGI. The CDR3 extends over 16 amino acids.

The chain uses TRBV6-4 and TRBJ2-3; maybe TRBD1 (6 bases). The V and J ends lost 4 bases and 4 bases respectively, with 27 bases between them. Germline assignment: CDR1 MRHNA and CDR2 SNTAGT. This CDR3 has 19 amino acids. This chain's CDR3 is CASSASVLGTGQDPDTQYF. CDR3 bases: TGTGCCAGCAGTGCTAGTGTCCTCGGAACGGGACAAGACCCAGATACGCAGTATTTT.

The V gene is TRBV4-1, the J gene TRBJ2-5; possible D gene TRBD2, 5 bases. The V gene's germline CDR1 is MGHRA and CDR2 YSYEKL. The CDR3 loop spans 17 amino acids. The V gene lost 2 bases and the J gene lost 5 bases, with 21 bases spanning the gap. The CDR3 loop is CASSQTSPELGVETQYF. The CDR3 DNA sequence: TGCGCCAGCAGCCAAACAAGTCCGGAACTAGGTGTCGAGACCCAGTACTTC.

The chain employs TRBV28 and TRBJ2-7; 8 bases are shared with TRBD1. This CDR3 is 16 amino acids long. Germline V gene lookup returns CDR1 MDHEN and CDR2 SYDVKM. The V segment lost 4 bases and the J segment 3 bases; nucleotides outside the gene matches: 11. The CDR3 DNA is TGTGCCAGCAGTTCAAGGACAGGGCTCACCTACTACGAGCAGTACTTC. Protein: CASSSRTGLTYYEQYF.

This chain links TRBV6-1 with TRBJ1-2; TRBD1 aligns across 9 bases. V dropped 1 base and J dropped 4; count of bases not matched to a gene: 7. CDR1 is MNHNS and CDR2 is SASEGT in the germline V gene. The CDR3 extends over 16 amino acids. The chain's CDR3 is CASSEGGQGGSYGYTF. The CDR3, as DNA: TGTGCCAGCAGTGAAGGGGGACAGGGTGGGAGCTATGGCTACACCTTC.

The chain couples TRBV9 to TRBJ1-1; 11 bases fit TRBD1. This CDR3 contains 18 residues. The germline gives CDR1 SGDLS, CDR2 YYNGEE. V dropped 5 bases and J dropped 0; count of bases not matched to a gene: 12. The DNA for the CDR3 is TGTGCCAGCAGTGAGAGTAGGGACAGGGGGAATATGAACACTGAAGCTTTCTTT. Amino acid sequence: CASSESRDRGNMNTEAFF.

The chain employs TRBV18 and TRBJ2-7; 12 nucleotides match TRBD1. The CDR3 has 15 residues. The germline CDR1 and CDR2 sequences are KGHSH and LQKENI. Germline trimming cut 2 bases from V and 4 bases from J; bases unmatched to any gene: 3. The CDR3 is CASSPRDRGPYEQYF. CDR3 nucleotide sequence: TGTGCCAGCTCACCAAGGGACAGGGGGCCATACGAGCAGTACTTC.

J is TRBJ2-3 and V is TRBV7-3; the match to TRBD2 covers 12 bases. Germline V gene sequence: CDR1 SGHTA, CDR2 FQGTGA. Germline trimming cut 0 bases from V and 2 bases from J; bases unmatched to any gene: 6. The CDR3 totals 18 residues. CDR3 sequence (DNA): TGTGCCAGCAGCTTAACCCTAGCGGGAGGGCCGTTCACAGATACGCAGTATTTT. Amino acids: CASSLTLAGGPFTDTQYF.

The V and J genes are TRBV9 and TRBJ2-7, with 13 bases fitting TRBD2. Germline CDR1 SGDLS, CDR2 YYNGEE. V dropped 4 bases and J dropped 2; count of bases not matched to a gene: 6. The CDR3 is 16 amino acids. The CDR3, as DNA: TGTGCCAGCAGCCCTTACGGACTAGCGGGGGCCTACGAGCAGTACTTC. Its translation: CASSPYGLAGAYEQYF.

This chain connects TRBV9 to TRBJ2-7, with 11 bases identical to TRBD1. Germline assignment: CDR1 SGDLS and CDR2 YYNGEE. This CDR3 has 15 amino acids. Unmatched junction bases numbered 3, after V lost 0 bases and J lost 4 bases. The CDR3 sequence is CASSVAGQGVYEQYF. CDR3 bases: TGTGCCAGCAGCGTAGCGGGACAGGGGGTTTACGAGCAGTACTTC.

The chain has TRBV30 and TRBJ1-2; perhaps TRBD1 as D (5 bases). Germline lookup yields CDR1 GTSNPN and CDR2 SVGIG (reference sequence). The CDR3 spans 14 residues. Trimming shortened V by 2 bases and J by 4 bases, and 14 bases separated the two germline ends. The CDR3 DNA reads as TGTGCCTGGAGTTTAAAAGGGGAAAGCTATGGCTACACCTTC. Translation gives CAWSLKGESYGYTF.

This clone was seen a few times. The chain employs TRBV6-5 and TRBJ1-2; no clear D. The CDR3 extends over 16 amino acids. CDR1 and CDR2 from the germline V gene are MNHEY and SVGAGI. V was trimmed by 4 bases and J by 1 base, leaving 16 bases between them. The DNA for the CDR3 is TGTGCCAGCAGTTCAGCTCCGCGGGCCATTAACTATGGCTACACCTTC. Protein product: CASSSAPRAINYGYTF.

The chain employs TRBV29-1 and TRBJ2-5, with D tentatively TRBD1 (5 bases). The CDR3 has 13 residues. CDR1 SQVTM and CDR2 ANQGSEA come from the germline V gene. The V and J ends lost 3 bases and 5 bases respectively, with 13 bases between them. Here the CDR3 DNA reads TGCAGCGTTGATAGATTGGGGCGGGAGACCCAGTACTTC. Translating gives CSVDRLGRETQYF.

The genes are TRBV11-3 and TRBJ1-2; D is unclear. This CDR3 has 13 amino acids. V lost 1 base and J lost 1, with 4 bases in between. Germline CDR1 SGHNT, CDR2 YENEEA. The CDR3 sequence is CASSLALNYGYTF. The CDR3 DNA reads TGTGCCAGCAGCTTAGCACTTAACTATGGCTACACCTTC.

The genes are TRBV5-1 and TRBJ1-1; 9 bases match TRBD1. The CDR3 loop spans 14 amino acids. The trim removed 2 bases at V and 6 bases at J, leaving 5 bases unmatched. Germline CDR1 SGHRS, CDR2 YFSETQ. In nucleotides, the CDR3 is TGCGCCAGCAGCTTTACAGGGACAGGGTCTGAAGCTTTCTTT. This sequence encodes CASSFTGTGSEAFF.

A single count supports this clone. The V and J genes are TRBV6-5 and TRBJ2-5; D possibly corresponds to TRBD1 (6 bases). Germline V gene lookup returns CDR1 MNHEY and CDR2 SVGAGI. Trimming took off 8 bases at V and 1 base at J, with 14 bases between the two ends. This CDR3 is 14 amino acids long. Here the CDR3 DNA reads TGTGCCAGCCGTCGGGACAAGCCCCAAGAGACCCAGTACTTC. Encoded protein: CASRRDKPQETQYF.

The chain links TRBV11-1 to TRBJ1-1, with 8 bases aligning to TRBD1. Per germline, CDR1 SGHAT and CDR2 FQDESV (reference sequence). Trimming removed 7 bases from V and 2 bases from J; junction bases left unmatched: 9. The CDR3 runs to 15 residues. The CDR3 nucleotides read TGTGCCAGCACCACCGGGACAGGCCTTAACACTGAAGCTTTCTTT. Amino acid sequence: CASTTGTGLNTEAFF. Using reference TRBV11-1 and TRBJ1-1 for the parts outside the CDR3, the full variable domain is EAEVAQSPRYKITEKSQAVAFWCDPISGHATLYWYRQILGQGPELLVQFQDESVVDDSQLPKDRFSAERLKGVDSTLKIQPAELGDSAMYLCASTTGTGLNTEAFFGQGTRLTVV.